This TCR beta chain was identified during a study of blood T cell repertoires in COVID-19 (dated by TCRdb to about 2020). Broadly, across the study: Collaborator samples came from the United States, Italy and Spain and covered acute and convalescent phases of COVID-19. A de-identified subject ID, COVID-19 status, age in years and sex were almost always included in the sample metadata. The samples were drawn from the first 160 participants of the ongoing ImmuneRACE study and from some 1,300 subjects provided by 6 global collaborators. A freely available public database, intended as a resource for researchers studying the immune response to SARS-CoV-2, is where the repertoires were released. The material from the prospective study consisted of cDNA or gDNA derived from T cells, B-cell-depleted T cells, or PBMCs. Where available, HLA class I and class II types were taken from metadata supplied by the sample provider and were not determined by assay-based typing. The dataset comprised deeply sampled blood TCRbeta repertoires from subjects exposed to, actively infected with, or recovered from COVID-19.

TCRbeta CDR3 regions were amplified from genomic DNA using the immunoSEQ Assay, a bias-controlled multiplex PCR. For the original study's pipeline: Nucleated cell counts per sample were estimated from amplification of reference gene primers within the assay. Sequence reads were collapsed and filtered to measure the absolute abundance of every unique TCRbeta CDR3 rearrangement. For each sample, productive Simpson clonality was calculated as the square root of Simpson's diversity index across productive rearrangements. Sourced from immuneACCESS, this table was stored by TCRdb with only in-frame sequences that have V and J called. A share of the clones is absent; for the studies checked, an unresolved V gene accounts for under half, and the remainder has no known explanation. V and J calls and clone size are copied from that table; D and trimming were computed from the DNA. The sample table records 70,000 or so clones; just under 80% of these occur just once. Together, the top ten hold roughly 9.7% of the sample.

Trimming at the junction amounts to 4 bases on V and 0 bases on J, and the germline ends lie 16 bases apart. Reading the germline V gene (reference sequence) gives CDR1 LGHDT and CDR2 YNNKEL. Its CDR3 holds 16 amino acids, cysteine through phenylalanine. Just CDR3 DNA is preserved here, 48 bases in frame from base 1. The collaborating institutions used their own protocols to collect whole blood in K2EDTA tubes. Collaborator samples were shipped for TCRbeta analysis as frozen whole blood, isolated PBMCs, or DNA extracted from either sample type. For this clone: It has no known antigen specificity. No qualities accompany the bases; no much larger clone lies one base away.

The paper's findings and limits, for the study overall: The amount of clinical and demographic metadata varied by source and participant and was provided uncurated.

The TCR sequence derives from a human donor in a cohort sampled during active COVID-19. Material: peripheral blood. The chain joins TRBV3-1 (or the pseudogene TRBV3-2) to TRBJ2-7, and perhaps TRBD2 as D gene, on 6 matching bases. The nucleotide sequence is TGTGCCAGCAGCCCCACGGCCCAGGACTACTCCTACGAGCAGTACTTC. Its product reads: CASSPTAQDYSYEQYF.